The rows below give T cell receptor beta chains drawn from one sample of a study of cytomegalovirus exposure and HLA in healthy donors. Assay used: immunoSEQ multiplex PCR; TCRdb lists only in-frame clones, some missing. The data hold tens of thousands of clones, with more than 75% observed a single time. The sample was PBMCs. These receptors came from a young man in good health and CMV-seronegative. CDR3s include the opening cysteine and the closing phenylalanine or tryptophan. Fields, in order: CDR3 DNA, CDR3 protein, V gene, D gene, clone size, J gene. The D gene is left open where the match is weak. The size entry is marked missing in some rows and otherwise reads once, few, many or a size class.

CDR3 DNA: TGTGCCAGCAGTTACCCGGGGACAGGGGGCGAAAAACTGTTTTTT
CDR3 protein: CASSYPGTGGEKLFF
V gene: TRBV6-6
D gene: TRBD1
clone size: -
J gene: TRBJ1-4

CDR3 DNA: TGTGCCAGTAGTATTGGGGGGTCGGGCACAGATACGCAGTATTTT
CDR3 protein: CASSIGGSGTDTQYF
V gene: TRBV19
D gene: -
clone size: -
J gene: TRBJ2-3

CDR3 DNA: TGTGCCAGCAGCTTAATAGTAGGGGCCAACGTCCTGACTTTC
CDR3 protein: CASSLIVGANVLTF
V gene: TRBV7-3
D gene: -
clone size: -
J gene: TRBJ2-6

CDR3 DNA: TGTGCCAGCAGCTCCTATTCGGGAGTCGGTGAGACCCAGTACTTC
CDR3 protein: CASSSYSGVGETQYF
V gene: TRBV7-3
D gene: -
clone size: -
J gene: TRBJ2-5

CDR3 DNA: TGCGCCAGCAGCTCTGGACTAGCGGGGGGGTGGAGCTACGAGCAGTACTTC
CDR3 protein: CASSSGLAGGWSYEQYF
V gene: TRBV5-1
D gene: TRBD2
clone size: -
J gene: TRBJ2-7

CDR3 DNA: TGTGCCAGCAGTCCCGAGGAGGGGCAGGGGGCGACCGGGGAGCTGTTTTTT
CDR3 protein: CASSPEEGQGATGELFF
V gene: TRBV7-2
D gene: TRBD1
clone size: -
J gene: TRBJ2-2

CDR3 DNA: TGTGCCAGCAGCTTAGCGTACCCTAACGATGAAGCTTTCTTT
CDR3 protein: CASSLAYPNDEAFF
V gene: TRBV7-9
D gene: -
clone size: once
J gene: TRBJ1-1

CDR3 DNA: TGTGCCAGCAGCCTTTGGGACAGGGGGCAGGATTTCTGGGACTATGGCTACACCTTC
CDR3 protein: CASSLWDRGQDFWDYGYTF
V gene: TRBV7-9
D gene: TRBD1
clone size: once
J gene: TRBJ1-2

CDR3 DNA: TGTGCCAGCAGCCAGAGAAGGTCTAGCGGGTTGAATGAGCAGTTCTTC
CDR3 protein: CASSQRRSSGLNEQFF
V gene: TRBV14
D gene: TRBD2
clone size: -
J gene: TRBJ2-1

CDR3 DNA: TGTGTCAGCAGCGTAGACGGCGTCCTGGGCTCGGGAACCGGGGAGCTGTTTTTT
CDR3 protein: CVSSVDGVLGSGTGELFF
V gene: TRBV9
D gene: -
clone size: -
J gene: TRBJ2-2

CDR3 DNA: TGCAGCGTCCCGGGACTAGCGGGGGGGCCAAATTTCAATGAGCAGTTCTTC
CDR3 protein: CSVPGLAGGPNFNEQFF
V gene: TRBV29-1
D gene: TRBD2
clone size: -
J gene: TRBJ2-1

CDR3 DNA: TGTGCCAGCAGCACTCAAAACTACAGGGTGGCGAACACCGGGGAGCTGTTTTTT
CDR3 protein: CASSTQNYRVANTGELFF
V gene: TRBV7-8
D gene: -
clone size: few
J gene: TRBJ2-2

CDR3 DNA: TGTGCCAGCAGTCCAAGGTGGACAGGGGATCGGGGCTACACCTTC
CDR3 protein: CASSPRWTGDRGYTF
V gene: TRBV27
D gene: TRBD1
clone size: -
J gene: TRBJ1-2

CDR3 DNA: TGTGCCAGCAGCCAAGATGAGGGTCGAGAGGTGACCCTCTATGGCTACACCTTC
CDR3 protein: CASSQDEGREVTLYGYTF
V gene: TRBV4-2
D gene: -
clone size: -
J gene: TRBJ1-2

CDR3 DNA: TGTGCCAGCAGCCCACGGATAGCGGGTACCAATGAGCAGTTCTTC
CDR3 protein: CASSPRIAGTNEQFF
V gene: TRBV7-6
D gene: TRBD2
clone size: -
J gene: TRBJ2-1

CDR3 DNA: TGTGCCAGTAGTATAGAGGGGACAAACTCCTACGAGCAGTACTTC
CDR3 protein: CASSIEGTNSYEQYF
V gene: TRBV19
D gene: -
clone size: -
J gene: TRBJ2-7

CDR3 DNA: TGCAGCGCTGAACGGACAGGGGGCGGCTACACCTTC
CDR3 protein: CSAERTGGGYTF
V gene: TRBV29-1
D gene: TRBD1
clone size: -
J gene: TRBJ1-2

CDR3 DNA: TGTGCCAGTAGTATGGTCGGGGGGCCCGGGGAGCTGTTTTTT
CDR3 protein: CASSMVGGPGELFF
V gene: TRBV19
D gene: -
clone size: -
J gene: TRBJ2-2

CDR3 DNA: TGTGCCATCAGTGAGTCGCTAGCGGGGGGGCTACAGTTCTTC
CDR3 protein: CAISESLAGGLQFF
V gene: TRBV10-3
D gene: TRBD2
clone size: -
J gene: TRBJ2-1

CDR3 DNA: TGTGCCAGCAGCTTAGACAGGGAAGGCGGGGAGCTGTTTTTT
CDR3 protein: CASSLDREGGELFF
V gene: TRBV7-6
D gene: -
clone size: -
J gene: TRBJ2-2

CDR3 DNA: TGTGCCAGTAGTAAGACAGGGAATCAGCCCCAGCATTTT
CDR3 protein: CASSKTGNQPQHF
V gene: TRBV19
D gene: TRBD1
clone size: -
J gene: TRBJ1-5

CDR3 DNA: TGTGCCAGCAGTCCGCGACCCCCTCTTCGGACAGGGATCGGCGACATTCAGTACTTC
CDR3 protein: CASSPRPPLRTGIGDIQYF
V gene: TRBV27
D gene: TRBD1
clone size: -
J gene: TRBJ2-4

CDR3 DNA: TGTGCCAGCAGTGACTCCACCTATAGCGGGGGGCCCACAGATACGCAGTATTTT
CDR3 protein: CASSDSTYSGGPTDTQYF
V gene: TRBV28
D gene: TRBD2
clone size: -
J gene: TRBJ2-3

CDR3 DNA: TGTGCCAGCAGCCTCTGGACTGCCCCGATGGAGCAGTACTTC
CDR3 protein: CASSLWTAPMEQYF
V gene: TRBV5-6
D gene: -
clone size: -
J gene: TRBJ2-7

CDR3 DNA: TGTGCCAGCACTGACAGTTTCTCCTATAATTCACCCCTCCACTTT
CDR3 protein: CASTDSFSYNSPLHF
V gene: TRBV28
D gene: -
clone size: -
J gene: TRBJ1-6

CDR3 DNA: TGTGCCAGCAGCATGGACCGGTACGAGCAGTACTTC
CDR3 protein: CASSMDRYEQYF
V gene: TRBV5-4
D gene: -
clone size: once
J gene: TRBJ2-7

CDR3 DNA: TGTGCCAGCAGCTTGGGAACCCTCCGGACCGGGGAGCTGTTTTTT
CDR3 protein: CASSLGTLRTGELFF
V gene: TRBV5-6
D gene: -
clone size: -
J gene: TRBJ2-2

CDR3 DNA: TGCGCCAGCAGTCACAGTGGGACAGTCTCCTACGAGCAGTACTTC
CDR3 protein: CASSHSGTVSYEQYF
V gene: TRBV5-1
D gene: TRBD1
clone size: -
J gene: TRBJ2-7

CDR3 DNA: TGTGCCAGCAGCTTAATCCCTACCAATGAGCAGTTCTTC
CDR3 protein: CASSLIPTNEQFF
V gene: TRBV7-2
D gene: -
clone size: -
J gene: TRBJ2-1

CDR3 DNA: TGTGCCAGCAGCACCGGTCGGACCGGGGAGCTGTTTTTT
CDR3 protein: CASSTGRTGELFF
V gene: TRBV4-2
D gene: -
clone size: -
J gene: TRBJ2-2

CDR3 DNA: TGTGCCAGCAGCACAAAGGGGGCCCATAATTCACCCCTCCACTTT
CDR3 protein: CASSTKGAHNSPLHF
V gene: TRBV5-4
D gene: TRBD1
clone size: -
J gene: TRBJ1-6

CDR3 DNA: TGTGCCAGTGGGACAGCCTTATATAATTCACCCCTCCACTTT
CDR3 protein: CASGTALYNSPLHF
V gene: TRBV7-2
D gene: TRBD1
clone size: few
J gene: TRBJ1-6

CDR3 DNA: TGTGCCAGCAGCAGACAAGGGGGGGAGCCCTACGAGCAGTACTTC
CDR3 protein: CASSRQGGEPYEQYF
V gene: TRBV5-6
D gene: -
clone size: -
J gene: TRBJ2-7

CDR3 DNA: TGTGCCAGCAAACACAACGAAAAACTGTTTTTT
CDR3 protein: CASKHNEKLFF
V gene: TRBV6-5
D gene: -
clone size: -
J gene: TRBJ1-4

CDR3 DNA: TGTGCCTGGACCCCGGGTGTTAGCTCCTACGAGCAGTACTTC
CDR3 protein: CAWTPGVSSYEQYF
V gene: TRBV30
D gene: -
clone size: -
J gene: TRBJ2-7

CDR3 DNA: TGTGCCAGCAGTTTATATCAGGGGTCCTACGAGCAGTACTTC
CDR3 protein: CASSLYQGSYEQYF
V gene: TRBV27
D gene: -
clone size: few
J gene: TRBJ2-7

CDR3 DNA: TGTGCCACCAGGAGGAGCAACTATGGCTACACCTTC
CDR3 protein: CATRRSNYGYTF
V gene: TRBV6-5
D gene: -
clone size: few
J gene: TRBJ1-2

CDR3 DNA: TGTGCCAGCAGCCTAGCAAGTTTGGGAGTCTACACCTTC
CDR3 protein: CASSLASLGVYTF
V gene: TRBV14
D gene: -
clone size: medium-sized
J gene: TRBJ1-2

CDR3 DNA: TGTGCCATCAGCTTGGGACAGAAAACCTCCTACGAGCAGTACTTC
CDR3 protein: CAISLGQKTSYEQYF
V gene: TRBV10-3
D gene: TRBD1
clone size: few
J gene: TRBJ2-7

CDR3 DNA: TGTGCCAGCAGAAAGGACAGGGCGATTGGCTATGGCTACACCTTC
CDR3 protein: CASRKDRAIGYGYTF
V gene: TRBV2
D gene: TRBD1
clone size: -
J gene: TRBJ1-2

CDR3 DNA: TGTGCCACCAGCAGAGATATGGCGGGTAACACTGAAGCTTTCTTT
CDR3 protein: CATSRDMAGNTEAFF
V gene: TRBV15
D gene: -
clone size: -
J gene: TRBJ1-1

CDR3 DNA: TGTGCCAGCAGCGACGGGCTAGCCCATGAGCAGTTCTTC
CDR3 protein: CASSDGLAHEQFF
V gene: TRBV9
D gene: -
clone size: -
J gene: TRBJ2-1